The 7 T cell receptor beta chains below come from one sample, sequenced in a study of OX40 agonist ivuxolimab in advanced cancers. The data were produced by immunoSEQ multiplex PCR, yet TCRdb's version contains in-frame clones alone and is incomplete. The sample consists of tens of thousands of clones, over 80% of them appearing once. The input for sequencing was CD4+ or CD8+ T cells sorted from blood, taken in a trial of the OX40 agonist ivuxolimab. The receptors were sampled from an adult with an advanced solid tumor such as melanoma, head and neck, liver or kidney cancer.

The chain joins TRBV15 to TRBJ2-5; 12 bases fit TRBD2. From germline, CDR1 is LNHNV and CDR2 YYDKDF (reference sequence). The CDR3 totals 16 residues. The junction had 6 bases not matched to a gene; V was cut back by 2 bases and J by 5 bases. The CDR3 DNA follows: TGTGCCACCAGCAGACTGACTAGCGGGAGACGGGAGACCCAGTACTTC. It specifies CATSRLTSGRRETQYF.

This chain connects TRBV28 to TRBJ1-5; the match to TRBD1 covers 7 bases. V dropped 4 bases and J dropped 0; count of bases not matched to a gene: 3. Germline CDR1 is MDHEN and CDR2 is SYDVKM. CDR3 length equals 15 residues. Written as DNA, the CDR3 is TGTGCCAGCAGTTCACAGGGGAATAGCAATCAGCCCCAGCATTTT. Translation: CASSSQGNSNQPQHF.

This clone was seen only a few times. The chain couples TRBV5-1 to TRBJ2-1; 8 bases agree with TRBD1. V gave up 4 bases and J gave up 5 bases; unmatched junction bases: 5. This CDR3 spans 14 amino acids. Looked up from germline, CDR1 is SGHRS and CDR2 is YFSETQ. CDR3 sequence reads: CASSGTGFDNEQFF. The CDR3 nucleotides read TGCGCCAGCAGCGGGACAGGTTTTGACAATGAGCAGTTCTTC. The entire variable domain, with the rest obtained from reference TRBV5-1 and TRBJ2-1, is as follows: KAGVTQTPRYLIKTRGQQVTLSCSPISGHRSVSWYQQTPGQGLQFLFEYFSETQRNKGNFPGRFSGRQFSNSRSEMNVSTLELGDSALYLCASSGTGFDNEQFFGPGTRLTVL.

The chain uses TRBV13 and TRBJ2-7; possibly TRBD1 for D (5 bases). V dropped 5 bases and J dropped 2 bases, with 13 bases sitting between them. CDR3 length equals 14 residues. CDR1 PRHDT and CDR2 FYEKMQ come from the germline V gene (reference sequence). CDR3 protein: CASSPQTVPYEQYF. In DNA form, the CDR3 reads TGTGCCAGCAGCCCCCAGACAGTTCCCTACGAGCAGTACTTC.

This clone occurred once. The rearrangement links TRBV9 to TRBJ2-7; possible D gene TRBD1, 5 bases. The CDR3 covers 14 residues. The V gene lost 1 base and the J gene lost 3 bases, with 11 bases spanning the gap. Germline CDR1 and CDR2: SGDLS and YYNGEE. CDR3 loop: CASSVTTGFYEQYF. CDR3 coding DNA: TGTGCCAGCAGCGTAACCACAGGTTTCTACGAGCAGTACTTC.

This sequence joins TRBV7-9 and TRBJ2-5, with 7 bases identical to TRBD1. The trim removed 5 bases at V and 1 base at J, leaving 16 bases unmatched. CDR1 and CDR2 (germline): SEHNR, FQNEAQ (reference sequence). The CDR3 contains 18 residues. The CDR3 region has the DNA TGTGCCAGCAGCCCTTCTCACGGACAGGATACCACCCAAGAGACCCAGTACTTC. It translates to CASSPSHGQDTTQETQYF.

This chain connects TRBV5-6 to TRBJ2-2; D might be TRBD2 (5 bases). Germline V gene lookup returns CDR1 SGHDT and CDR2 YYEEEE. The V gene lost 4 bases and the J gene lost 1 base, with 11 bases spanning the gap. The CDR3 runs to 15 residues. CDR3 sequence reads: CASSQRSGNTGELFF. In DNA, the CDR3 is TGTGCCAGCAGCCAAAGAAGCGGGAACACCGGGGAGCTGTTTTTT.